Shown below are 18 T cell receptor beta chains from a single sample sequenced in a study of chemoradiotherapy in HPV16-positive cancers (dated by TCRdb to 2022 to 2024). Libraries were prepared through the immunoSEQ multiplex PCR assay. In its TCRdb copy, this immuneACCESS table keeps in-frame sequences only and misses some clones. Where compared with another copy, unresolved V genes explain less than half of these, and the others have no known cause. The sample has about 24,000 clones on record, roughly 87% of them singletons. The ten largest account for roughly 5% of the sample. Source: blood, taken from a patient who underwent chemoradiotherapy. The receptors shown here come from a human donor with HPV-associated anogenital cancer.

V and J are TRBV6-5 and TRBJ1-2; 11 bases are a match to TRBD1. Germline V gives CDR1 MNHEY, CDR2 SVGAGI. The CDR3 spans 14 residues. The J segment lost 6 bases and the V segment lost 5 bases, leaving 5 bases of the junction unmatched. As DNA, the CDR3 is TGTGCCAGCAGTCGGACAGGGGGCGTAAATGGCTACACCTTC. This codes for CASSRTGGVNGYTF.

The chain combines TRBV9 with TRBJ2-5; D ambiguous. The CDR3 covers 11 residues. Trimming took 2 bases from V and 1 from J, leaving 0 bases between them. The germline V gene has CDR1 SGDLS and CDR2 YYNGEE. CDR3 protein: CASSVQETQYF. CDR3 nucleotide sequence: TGTGCCAGCAGCGTCCAAGAGACCCAGTACTTC.

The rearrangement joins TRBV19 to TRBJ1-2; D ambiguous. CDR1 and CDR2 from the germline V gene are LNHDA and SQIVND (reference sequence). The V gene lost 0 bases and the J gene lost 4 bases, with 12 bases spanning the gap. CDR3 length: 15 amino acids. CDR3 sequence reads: CASSIEPTATYGYTF. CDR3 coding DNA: TGTGCCAGTAGTATAGAACCGACCGCGACCTATGGCTACACCTTC.

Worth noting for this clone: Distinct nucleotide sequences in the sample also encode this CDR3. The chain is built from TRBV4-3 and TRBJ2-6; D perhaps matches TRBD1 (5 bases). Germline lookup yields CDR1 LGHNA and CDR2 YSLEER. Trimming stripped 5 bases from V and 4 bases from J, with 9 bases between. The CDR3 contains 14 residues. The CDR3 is CASSVRAGANVLTF. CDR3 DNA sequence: TGCGCCAGCAGCGTCAGGGCAGGGGCCAACGTCCTGACTTTC.

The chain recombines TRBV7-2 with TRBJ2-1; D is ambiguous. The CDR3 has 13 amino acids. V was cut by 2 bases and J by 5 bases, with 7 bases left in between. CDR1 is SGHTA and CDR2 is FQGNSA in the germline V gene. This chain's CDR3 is CASSLMGHNEQFF. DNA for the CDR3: TGTGCCAGCAGCTTAATGGGCCACAATGAGCAGTTCTTC.

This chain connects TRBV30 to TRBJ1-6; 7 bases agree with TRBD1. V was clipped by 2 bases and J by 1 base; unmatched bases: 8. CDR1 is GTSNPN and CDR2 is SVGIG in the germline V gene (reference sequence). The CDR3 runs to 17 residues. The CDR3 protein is CAWSLTTGVSYNSPLHF. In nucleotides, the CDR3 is TGTGCCTGGAGTCTCACAACAGGGGTTTCCTATAATTCACCCCTCCACTTT.

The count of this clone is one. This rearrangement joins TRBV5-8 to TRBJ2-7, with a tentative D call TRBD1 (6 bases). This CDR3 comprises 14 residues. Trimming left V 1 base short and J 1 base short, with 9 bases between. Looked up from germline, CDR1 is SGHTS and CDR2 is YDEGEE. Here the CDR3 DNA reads TGTGCCAGCAGCTTGAACAGGGCTTCCTACGAGCAGTACTTC. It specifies CASSLNRASYEQYF.

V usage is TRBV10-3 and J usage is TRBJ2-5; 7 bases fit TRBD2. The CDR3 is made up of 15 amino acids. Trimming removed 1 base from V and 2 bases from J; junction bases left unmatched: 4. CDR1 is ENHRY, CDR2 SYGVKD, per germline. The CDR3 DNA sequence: TGTGCCATCAGTGAGTGGGCGGGAGAGCAAGAGACCCAGTACTTC. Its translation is CAISEWAGEQETQYF.

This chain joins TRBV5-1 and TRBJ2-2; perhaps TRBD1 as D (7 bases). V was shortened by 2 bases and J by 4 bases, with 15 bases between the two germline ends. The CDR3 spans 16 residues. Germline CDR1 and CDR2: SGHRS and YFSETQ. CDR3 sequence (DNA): TGCGCCAGCAGCTTCCCCCGACAGGGAGGCACCGGGGAGCTGTTTTTT. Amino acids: CASSFPRQGGTGELFF.

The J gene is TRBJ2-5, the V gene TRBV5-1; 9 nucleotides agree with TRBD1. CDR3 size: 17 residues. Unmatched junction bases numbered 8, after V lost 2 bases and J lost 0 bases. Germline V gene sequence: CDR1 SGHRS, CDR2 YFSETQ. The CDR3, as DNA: TGCGCCAGCAGCTTCTTAGCCGGACAGGGGTACCAAGAGACCCAGTACTTC. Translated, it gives CASSFLAGQGYQETQYF.

The CDR3 DNA follows: TGTGCCAGCAGCTTGTGGTGGCAGCTTAAAGAGACCCAGTACTTC. Encoded protein: CASSLWWQLKETQYF. The genes are TRBV5-5 and TRBJ2-5; D call uncertain. V lost 1 base and J 3 bases, leaving 13 bases between the germline ends. Germline V gene data show CDR1 as SGHKS and CDR2 as YYEKEE (reference sequence). The CDR3 contains 15 residues.

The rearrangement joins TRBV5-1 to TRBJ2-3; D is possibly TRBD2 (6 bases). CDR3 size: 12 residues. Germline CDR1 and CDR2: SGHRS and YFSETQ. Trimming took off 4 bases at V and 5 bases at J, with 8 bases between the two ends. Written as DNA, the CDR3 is TGCGCCAGCAGCCGGGAGAGAGATACGCAGTATTTT. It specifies CASSRERDTQYF.

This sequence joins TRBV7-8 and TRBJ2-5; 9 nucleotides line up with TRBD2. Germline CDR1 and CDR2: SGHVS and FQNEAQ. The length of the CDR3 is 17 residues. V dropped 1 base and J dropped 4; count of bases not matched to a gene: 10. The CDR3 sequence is CASSLGVAGGPGETQYF. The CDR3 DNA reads TGTGCCAGCAGCTTAGGTGTCGCGGGGGGGCCGGGAGAGACCCAGTACTTC.

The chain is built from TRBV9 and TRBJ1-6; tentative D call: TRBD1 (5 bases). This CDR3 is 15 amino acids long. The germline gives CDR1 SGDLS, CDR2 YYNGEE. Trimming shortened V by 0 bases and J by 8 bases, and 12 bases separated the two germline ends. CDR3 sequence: CASSVAGGGDSPLHF. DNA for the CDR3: TGTGCCAGCAGCGTAGCGGGGGGAGGTGATTCACCCCTCCACTTT.

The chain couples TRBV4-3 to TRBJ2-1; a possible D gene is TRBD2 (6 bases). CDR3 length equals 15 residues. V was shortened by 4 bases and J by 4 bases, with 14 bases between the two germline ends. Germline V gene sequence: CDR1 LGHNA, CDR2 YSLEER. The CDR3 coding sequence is TGCGCCAGCAGCCTAGACGGGACTGGGTACAATGAGCAGTTCTTC. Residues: CASSLDGTGYNEQFF.

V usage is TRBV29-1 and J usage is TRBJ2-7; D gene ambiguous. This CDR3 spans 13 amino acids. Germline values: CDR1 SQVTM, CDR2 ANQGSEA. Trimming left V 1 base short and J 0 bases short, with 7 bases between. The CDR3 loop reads CSVEAGSSYEQYF. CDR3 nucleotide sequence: TGCAGCGTTGAAGCAGGAAGCTCCTACGAGCAGTACTTC.

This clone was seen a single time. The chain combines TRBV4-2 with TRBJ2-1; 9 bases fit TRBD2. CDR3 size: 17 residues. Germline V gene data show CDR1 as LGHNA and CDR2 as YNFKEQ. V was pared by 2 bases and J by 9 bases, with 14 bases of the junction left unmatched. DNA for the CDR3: TGTGCCAGCAGCCAATTGGAATCGAGCGGGGGGCTTGCTGAGCAGTTCTTC. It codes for CASSQLESSGGLAEQFF.

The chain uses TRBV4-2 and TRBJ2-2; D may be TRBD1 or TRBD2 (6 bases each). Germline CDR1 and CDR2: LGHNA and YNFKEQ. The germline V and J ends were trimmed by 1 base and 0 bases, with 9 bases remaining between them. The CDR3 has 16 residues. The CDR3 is CASSQAGGPNTGELFF. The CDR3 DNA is TGTGCCAGCAGCCAAGCCGGGGGCCCGAACACCGGGGAGCTGTTTTTT.